The present entry profiles one T cell receptor (beta chain) with its context. The sample originates from a study of T cell responses to AZD1222 COVID-19 vaccine. TCRdb's table, derived via immunoSEQ multiplex PCR, lists solely in-frame clones and lacks some. Across 150,000 or so clones, the top ten clones capture about 2% of the sample. The CDR3 has 17 amino acids. The V end lost 0 bases, the J end lost 0 bases, and 9 bases lay between the germline ends. Germline V CDR1 and CDR2: MGHRA, YSYEKL. Sequencing input: peripheral blood. The receptor comes from an adult in good health. This rearrangement joins TRBV4-1 to TRBJ1-6, with unresolved D. The CDR3 loop is CASSQEGRSSYNSPLHF. The CDR3 DNA sequence: TGCGCCAGCAGCCAAGAAGGGCGGAGCTCCTATAATTCACCCCTCCACTTT.